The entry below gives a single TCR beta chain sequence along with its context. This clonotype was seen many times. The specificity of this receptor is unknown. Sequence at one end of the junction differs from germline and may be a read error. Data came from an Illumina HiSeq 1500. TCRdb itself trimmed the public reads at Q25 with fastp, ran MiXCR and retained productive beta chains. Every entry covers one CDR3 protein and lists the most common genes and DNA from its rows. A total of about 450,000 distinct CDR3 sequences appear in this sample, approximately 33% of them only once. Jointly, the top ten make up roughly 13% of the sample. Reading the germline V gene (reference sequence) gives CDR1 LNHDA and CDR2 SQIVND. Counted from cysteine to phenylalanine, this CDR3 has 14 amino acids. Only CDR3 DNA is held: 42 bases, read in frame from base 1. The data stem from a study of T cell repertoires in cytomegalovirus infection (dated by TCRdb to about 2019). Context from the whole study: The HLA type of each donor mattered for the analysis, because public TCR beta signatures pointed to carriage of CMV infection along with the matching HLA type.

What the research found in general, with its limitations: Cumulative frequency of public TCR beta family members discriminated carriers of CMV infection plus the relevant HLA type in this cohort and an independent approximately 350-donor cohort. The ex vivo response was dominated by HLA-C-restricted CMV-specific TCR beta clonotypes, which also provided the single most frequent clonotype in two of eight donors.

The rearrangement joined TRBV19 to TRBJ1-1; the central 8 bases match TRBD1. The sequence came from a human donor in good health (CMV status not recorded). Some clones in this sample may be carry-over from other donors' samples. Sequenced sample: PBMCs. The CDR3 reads CASQPRDRRLGDIF. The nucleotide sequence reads TGTGCCAGTCAACCCCGGGACAGGCGGCTGGGTGATATCTTT. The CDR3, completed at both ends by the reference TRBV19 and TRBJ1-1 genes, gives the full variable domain DGGITQSPKYLFRKEGQNVTLSCEQNLNHDAMYWYRQDPGQGLRLIYYSQIVNDFQKGDIAEGYSVSREKKESFPLTVTSAQKNPTAFYLCASQPRDRRLGDIFGQGTRLTVV.